A single sample gave rise to the 7 T cell receptor beta chains below, sequenced in a study of T cell responses to AZD1222 COVID-19 vaccine. The table came from immunoSEQ multiplex PCR; TCRdb's copy has only in-frame clones and leaves some out. This table holds under 150,000 clones, about 93% found once. Sample: peripheral blood, taken on day 0 of AZD1222 vaccination. These receptor sequences come from an adult in good health.

This clone came up a few times. The chain links TRBV10-3 to TRBJ1-1; D is uncertain. The germline CDR1 and CDR2 sequences are ENHRY and SYGVKD. This CDR3 region has 12 residues. Trimming took off 2 bases at V and 5 bases at J, with 6 bases between the two ends. CDR3 residues: CAISEMQTEAFF. CDR3 sequence (DNA): TGTGCCATCAGTGAGATGCAAACTGAAGCTTTCTTT.

This chain connects TRBV5-1 to TRBJ1-4; 10 positions match TRBD1. V shed 3 bases and J 7 bases; nucleotides not matched to a gene: 6. Germline V gives CDR1 SGHRS, CDR2 YFSETQ. This CDR3 is built from 15 residues. For the CDR3, the DNA is TGCGCCAGCAGCTCGACAGGGGGCAAGAGTGAAAAACTGTTTTTT. As protein: CASSSTGGKSEKLFF.

The chain links TRBV6-4 to TRBJ2-1, with TRBD2 matching 11 bases. The germline gives CDR1 MRHNA, CDR2 SNTAGT. Unmatched junction bases numbered 16, after V lost 10 bases and J lost 8 bases. The CDR3 loop spans 16 amino acids. CDR3 sequence (DNA): TGTGCCACCTCCGGGACTAGCGGACCATCCCCCCATGAGCAGTTCTTC. Its translation: CATSGTSGPSPHEQFF.

This chain connects TRBV30 to TRBJ1-1, with TRBD1 identical over 7 bases. The J segment lost 7 bases and the V segment lost 4 bases, leaving 9 bases of the junction unmatched. Germline CDR1 is GTSNPN and CDR2 is SVGIG (reference sequence). The CDR3 is 13 residues long. DNA of the CDR3: TGTGCCTGGATTGGGACAGAGACCTTTGAAGCTTTCTTT. It specifies CAWIGTETFEAFF.

This chain's CDR3 is CASCPGNTEAFF. In nucleotides, the CDR3 is TGCGCCAGCTGCCCAGGGAACACTGAAGCTTTCTTT. The chain is built from TRBV10-2 and TRBJ1-1; the D is unclear. With 8 bases removed from V and 1 base from J, the gap between germline ends came to 8 bases. The CDR3 is 12 amino acids. The germline gives CDR1 WSHSY, CDR2 SAAADI.

The V gene is TRBV9, the J gene TRBJ2-1; no firm D call. V was cut by 2 bases and J by 2 bases, with 11 bases left in between. The V gene's germline CDR1 is SGDLS and CDR2 YYNGEE. The CDR3 has 15 amino acids. Here the CDR3 DNA reads TGTGCCAGCAGCGTTCGCTGGCAAGCCTACAATGAGCAGTTCTTC. This encodes CASSVRWQAYNEQFF.

With regard to this clone: Its ends do not fully match the called genes, so a read error is possible. The chain combines TRBV9 with TRBJ2-1; 7 nucleotides align to TRBD1. The CDR3 has 12 amino acids. Germline lookup yields CDR1 SGDLS and CDR2 YYNGEE. DNA of the CDR3: TGTGCCAGCAGCCAAGAACAGGGGCCTAAGATCTTC. It is translated as CASSQEQGPKIF.